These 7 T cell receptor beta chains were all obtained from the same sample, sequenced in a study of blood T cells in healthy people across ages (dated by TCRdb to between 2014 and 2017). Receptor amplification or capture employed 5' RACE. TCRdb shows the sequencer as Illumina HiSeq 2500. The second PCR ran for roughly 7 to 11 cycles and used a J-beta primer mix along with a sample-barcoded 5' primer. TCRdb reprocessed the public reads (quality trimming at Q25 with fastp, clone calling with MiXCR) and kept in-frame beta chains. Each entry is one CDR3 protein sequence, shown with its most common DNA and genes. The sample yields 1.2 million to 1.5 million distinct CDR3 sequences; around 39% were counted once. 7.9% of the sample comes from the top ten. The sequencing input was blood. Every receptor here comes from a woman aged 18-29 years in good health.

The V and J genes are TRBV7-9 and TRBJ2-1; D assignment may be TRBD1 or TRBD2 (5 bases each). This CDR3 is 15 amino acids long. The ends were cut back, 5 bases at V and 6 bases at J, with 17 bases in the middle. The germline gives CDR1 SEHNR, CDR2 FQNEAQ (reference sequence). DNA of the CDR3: TGTGCCAGCAGCCATCCGGGACGGATCCTCAATGAGCAGTTCTTC. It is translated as CASSHPGRILNEQFF.

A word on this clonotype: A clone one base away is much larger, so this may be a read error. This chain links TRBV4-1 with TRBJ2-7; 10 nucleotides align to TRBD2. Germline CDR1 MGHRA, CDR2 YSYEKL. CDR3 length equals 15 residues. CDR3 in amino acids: CASSQGAGGIYKQYF. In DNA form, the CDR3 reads TGCGCCAGCAGCCAAGGAGCGGGAGGGATCTACAAGCAGTACTTC.

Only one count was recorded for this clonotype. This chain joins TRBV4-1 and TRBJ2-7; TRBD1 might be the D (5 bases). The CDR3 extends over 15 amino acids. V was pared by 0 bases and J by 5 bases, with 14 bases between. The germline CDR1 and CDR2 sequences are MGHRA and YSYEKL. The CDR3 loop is CASSQEGQGHNEQYF. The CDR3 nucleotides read TGCGCCAGCAGCCAAGAAGGACAAGGCCACAACGAGCAGTACTTC.

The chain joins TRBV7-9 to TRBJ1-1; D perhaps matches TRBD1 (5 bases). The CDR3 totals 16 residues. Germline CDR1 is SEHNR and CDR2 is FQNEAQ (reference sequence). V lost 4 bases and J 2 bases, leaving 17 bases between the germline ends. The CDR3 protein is CASSSLGVARNTEAFF. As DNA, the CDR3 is TGTGCCAGCAGCTCGCTAGGGGTCGCTCGTAACACTGAAGCTTTCTTT. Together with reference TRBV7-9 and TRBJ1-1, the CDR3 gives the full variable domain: DTGVSQNPRHKITKRGQNVTFRCDPISEHNRLYWYRQTLGQGPEFLTYFQNEAQLEKSRLLSDRFSAERPKGSFSTLEIQRTEQGDSAMYLCASSSLGVARNTEAFFGQGTRLTVV.

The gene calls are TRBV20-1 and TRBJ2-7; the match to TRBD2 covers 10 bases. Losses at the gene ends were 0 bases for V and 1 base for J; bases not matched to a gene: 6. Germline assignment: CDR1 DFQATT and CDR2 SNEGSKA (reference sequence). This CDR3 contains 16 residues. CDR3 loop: CSARDPLAGDSYEQYF. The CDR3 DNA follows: TGCAGTGCTAGAGATCCCCTAGCGGGAGATTCCTACGAGCAGTACTTC.

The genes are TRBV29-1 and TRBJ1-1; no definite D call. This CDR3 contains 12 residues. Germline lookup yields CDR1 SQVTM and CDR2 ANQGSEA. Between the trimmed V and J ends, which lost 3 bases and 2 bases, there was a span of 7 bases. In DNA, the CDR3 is TGCAGCGTTGACAGCGTAAACACTGAAGCTTTCTTT. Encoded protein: CSVDSVNTEAFF.

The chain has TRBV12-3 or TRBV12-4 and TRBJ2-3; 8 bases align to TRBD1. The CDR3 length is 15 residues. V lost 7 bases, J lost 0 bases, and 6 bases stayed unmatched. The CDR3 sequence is CASTRDRLSTDTQYF. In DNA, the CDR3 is TGTGCCAGCACCCGGGACAGGTTAAGCACAGATACGCAGTATTTT.